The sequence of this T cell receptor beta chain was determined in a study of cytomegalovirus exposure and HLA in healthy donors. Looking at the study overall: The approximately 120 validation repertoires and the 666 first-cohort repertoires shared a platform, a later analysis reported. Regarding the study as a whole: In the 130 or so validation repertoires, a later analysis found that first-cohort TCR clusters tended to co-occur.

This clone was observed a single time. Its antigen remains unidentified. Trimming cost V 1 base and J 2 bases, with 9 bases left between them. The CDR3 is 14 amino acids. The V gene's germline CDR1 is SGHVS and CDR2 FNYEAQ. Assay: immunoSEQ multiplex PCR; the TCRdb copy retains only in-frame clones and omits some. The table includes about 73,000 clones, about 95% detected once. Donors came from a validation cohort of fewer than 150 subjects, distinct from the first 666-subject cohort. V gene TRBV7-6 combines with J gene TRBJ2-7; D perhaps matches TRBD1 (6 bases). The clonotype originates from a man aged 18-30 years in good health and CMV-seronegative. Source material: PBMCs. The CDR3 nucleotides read TGTGCCAGCAGCTTAGATCCAGGGGCCTACGAGCAGTACTTC. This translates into CASSLDPGAYEQYF.